These T cell receptor beta chains were read from a single sample in a study of cytomegalovirus exposure and HLA in healthy donors. Profiling relied on immunoSEQ multiplex PCR, and the TCRdb table lists in-frame clones only, not all of them. The table shows under 150,000 clones, with around three quarters occurring only once. The material sequenced was PBMCs. These receptors all come from a man aged 25 to 40 in good health and CMV-seronegative. The CDR3 runs from the conserved cysteine through the conserved F or W. The D gene is left open where the match is weak. Clone sizes are given selectively: once, few, many, or a class where the clone is expanded.

CDR3 DNA	CDR3 protein	clone size	D gene	V gene	J gene
TGCGCCAGCAGCCATTTCAGGGGGAAGACCTACGAGCAGTACTTC	CASSHFRGKTYEQYF	.	TRBD1	TRBV4-3	TRBJ2-7
TGTGCCAGCAGCTTAGAGGGGGCAGCCTACGAGCAGTACTTC	CASSLEGAAYEQYF	few	.	TRBV11-2	TRBJ2-7
TGTGCCAGCAGCTTAGCGCAGAATGAGCAGTTCTTC	CASSLAQNEQFF	once	.	TRBV7-6	TRBJ2-1
TGTGCCAGCAGCCCTATGACAGGACAAGAGACCCAGTACTTC	CASSPMTGQETQYF	once	.	TRBV5-6	TRBJ2-5
TGTGCCAGCAGTTTAAAAGTTCTAGCGCAGTACTTC	CASSLKVLAQYF	.	.	TRBV28	TRBJ2-7
TGTGCCAGCAGCTCCTCCGGGACAGGGAACCCCTACGAGCAGTACTTC	CASSSSGTGNPYEQYF	.	TRBD1	TRBV7-3	TRBJ2-7
TGTGCCAGCAGTTTAATTACAGGGGGCGCGAACACTGAAGCTTTCTTT	CASSLITGGANTEAFF	.	TRBD1	TRBV27	TRBJ1-1
TGTGCCAGCAGCTTAAATCCGGGACAGCTCGCTGAAGCTTTCTTT	CASSLNPGQLAEAFF	.	TRBD1	TRBV7-3	TRBJ1-1
TGCGCCAGCAGTGTGACGGGAGGAGACTACGAGCAGTACTTC	CASSVTGGDYEQYF	few	TRBD2	TRBV10-2	TRBJ2-7
TGTGCCAGCAGCTTAACGGGGAACCTAGATGGCTACACCTTC	CASSLTGNLDGYTF	few	.	TRBV7-2	TRBJ1-2
TGTGCCAGCAGCTTGGGGGACAGGGTACGCGAGCAGTACTTC	CASSLGDRVREQYF	few	TRBD1	TRBV7-9	TRBJ2-7
TGCGCCAGCAGTGAATCTGCGGGAGAGAACACCGGGGAGCTGTTTTTT	CASSESAGENTGELFF	.	TRBD2	TRBV10-1	TRBJ2-2
TGTGCCAGCAGCCCCTGGGACAGGGAAGGGGGTCAGCCCCAGCATTTT	CASSPWDREGGQPQHF	.	TRBD1	TRBV4-2	TRBJ1-5
TGCGCCAGCAGCTTAAGCCCGGGATTCGGGGAGCTGTTTTTT	CASSLSPGFGELFF	.	.	TRBV5-1	TRBJ2-2
TGTGCCAGCAGCTTATCCGGGACAGGGAACACTGAAGCTTTCTTT	CASSLSGTGNTEAFF	few	TRBD1	TRBV11-1	TRBJ1-1
TGTGCCAGCAGCGTAGAAGGGCTTGAGGGAGAGACCCAGTACTTC	CASSVEGLEGETQYF	.	.	TRBV9	TRBJ2-5
TGTGCCAGCACACCCTTACCAAAAGCGGCCGGGGAGCTGTTTTTT	CASTPLPKAAGELFF	.	.	TRBV9	TRBJ2-2
TGTGCCAGCAGCTTAGGAACAGGGGTTGGGGAGACCCAGTACTTC	CASSLGTGVGETQYF	once	TRBD1	TRBV7-9	TRBJ2-5
TGTGCCAGCAGCCTAGGACAGGGGAACACTGAAGCTTTCTTT	CASSLGQGNTEAFF	.	TRBD1	TRBV7-9	TRBJ1-1
TGTGCCAGCAGTTATCCGGCACTAGGAAACAACACTGAAGCTTTCTTT	CASSYPALGNNTEAFF	.	.	TRBV6-9	TRBJ1-1
TGTGCCAGCAGTTTATTGGCAAACTATGGCTACACCTTC	CASSLLANYGYTF	.	.	TRBV28	TRBJ1-2
TGTGCCAGCAGCGTAACCTGGACAGGAAACTATGGCTACACCTTC	CASSVTWTGNYGYTF	.	TRBD1	TRBV9	TRBJ1-2
TGCAGCGCCGAGTCAAACGTACTCATGAACACTGAAGCTTTCTTT	CSAESNVLMNTEAFF	.	.	TRBV29-1	TRBJ1-1
TGTGCCAGCAGCTTGGGGACAGGGGGGAACACTGAAGCTTTCTTT	CASSLGTGGNTEAFF	.	TRBD1	TRBV5-8	TRBJ1-1
TGTGCCAGCAGCAAAAGGGGGCGTTTCACCTTC	CASSKRGRFTF	.	.	TRBV21-1	TRBJ1-2
TGCGCCAGCAGTGAACGAGGGCGTTCCTACAATGAGCAGTTCTTC	CASSERGRSYNEQFF	.	.	TRBV10-1	TRBJ2-1
TGTGCCAGCAGCGGAAGACAGGGAGTAGACACCGGGGAGCTGTTTTTT	CASSGRQGVDTGELFF	.	TRBD1	TRBV9	TRBJ2-2
TGCGCCAGCAGCCCCCTTGGGACTAGCAGGAATGAGCAGTTCTTC	CASSPLGTSRNEQFF	.	TRBD2	TRBV5-1	TRBJ2-1